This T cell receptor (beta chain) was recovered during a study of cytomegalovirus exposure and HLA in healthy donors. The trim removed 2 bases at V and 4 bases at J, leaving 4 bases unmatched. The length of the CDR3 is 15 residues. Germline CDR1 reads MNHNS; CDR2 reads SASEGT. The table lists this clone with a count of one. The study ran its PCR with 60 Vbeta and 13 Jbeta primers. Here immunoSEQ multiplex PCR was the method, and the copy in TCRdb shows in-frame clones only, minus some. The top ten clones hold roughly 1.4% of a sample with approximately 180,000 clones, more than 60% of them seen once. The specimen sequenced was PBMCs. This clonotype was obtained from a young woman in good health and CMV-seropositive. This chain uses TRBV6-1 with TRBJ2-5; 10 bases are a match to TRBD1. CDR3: CASSEWTGGIETQYF. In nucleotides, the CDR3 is TGTGCCAGCAGTGAATGGACAGGGGGGATAGAGACCCAGTACTTC.